Detailed here is one T cell receptor (beta chain). Germline V gene lookup returns CDR1 MGHRA and CDR2 YSYEKL. The CDR3 is 17 residues long. With 5 bases clipped from V and 6 bases from J, the junction kept 15 bases outside the gene matches. The data belong to a study of technical replicates of blood from a few donors. Libraries were prepared by immunoSEQ multiplex PCR; TCRdb keeps only in-frame clonotypes and omits some of them. The sample yields some 89,000 clones, approximately 95% seen once. This chain joins TRBV4-1 and TRBJ2-1; 8 bases align to TRBD2. The receptor was isolated from a human donor in good health. The sample comprised T cells isolated from PBMCs. CDR3 DNA sequence: TGCGCCAGCAGCTTCCGAGAGGAGCGGGAGAGGGGCAATGAGCAGTTCTTC. Protein sequence: CASSFREERERGNEQFF.